The source of this TCR beta chain is a study of cytomegalovirus exposure and HLA in healthy donors. TCRdb's copy holds only in-frame clones and misses some; the assay was immunoSEQ multiplex PCR. Counted here are roughly 70,000 clones, 95% to 97% occurring once; the ten biggest clones make up 2.4%. With regard to this clone: No antigen is known for it.

A roughly 120-subject validation cohort, separate from the approximately 670-subject first cohort, supplied the donors. The germline CDR1 and CDR2 sequences are MNHEY and SMNVEV (reference sequence). V was pared by 5 bases and J by 2 bases, with 8 bases of the junction left unmatched. CDR3 length: 15 residues. General study results and limits: The study put under 200 TCR beta chains on its list as cytomegalovirus-associated. Most TCR sequences were rare, but some public TCRs occurred in many donors. With high specificity and sensitivity, the classifier reportedly diagnosed cytomegalovirus status.

The source is a man aged 18 to 29 in good health and CMV-seronegative. The specimen sequenced was PBMCs. The rearrangement uses TRBV27 and TRBJ2-7; 8 nucleotides line up with TRBD1. CDR3: CASSEGTGAPYEQYF. CDR3 nucleotide sequence: TGTGCCAGCAGTGAAGGGACAGGCGCCCCCTACGAGCAGTACTTC.